This TCR beta chain was identified in a study of post-analysis software for immune sequencing data. Incorporated into the TCR beta cDNA libraries were unique molecular identifiers, which served to reduce PCR and sequencing biases. TCRdb called the PCR reads again in MiXCR, with one record for every CDR3 protein. The sample lists 400,000 to 500,000 distinct CDR3 sequences; 30% to 45% were seen once. The origin of this receptor is a girl aged 2 to 9 with multiple sclerosis. The sequenced material came from blood.

The CDR3 protein is CASSEETRGSGETQYF. As DNA, the CDR3 is TGTGCCAGCAGTGAAGAAACCAGGGGGTCAGGGGAGACCCAGTACTTC. The chain recombines TRBV2 with TRBJ2-5; 7 bases are shared with TRBD1. V was pared by 1 base and J by 5 bases, with 10 bases of the junction left unmatched. This CDR3 spans 16 amino acids. Germline loops: CDR1 SNHLY, CDR2 FYNNEI.